Sequencing of this T cell receptor beta chain was carried out in a study of CXCR3-negative and CXCR3-positive naive CD8 T cells. Germline V gene lookup returns CDR1 SGHRS and CDR2 YFSETQ. This CDR3 contains 15 residues. A note on this clonotype: Its cognate antigen is unknown.

Study outcomes and limitations: Surface CD5 looked about the same in the naive subsets, so the authors worked out TCR strength from TRB CDR3 properties. Naive cells that were CXCR3-negative or CXCR3-positive used TRBV-TRBJ genes alike, while memory cells diverged. PBMCs showed partially decreased CXCR3 expression after cryopreservation, and most assays used fresh PBMCs. Memory CD8+ T cell repertoires were far less diverse than both naive subsets.

TRB cDNA was prepared as libraries by UMI-labeled 5' RACE. TCRdb reprocessed the 5' RACE reads and keeps a single row for each CDR3 protein, giving no DNA. The sample totals approximately 52,000 distinct CDR3 sequences. Input material: memory CD8+ T cells from blood. J is TRBJ2-5 and V is TRBV5-1; lacking DNA, the TRBD1 call made by TCRdb goes unchecked. This clonotype originated in a human donor in good health. Some clones in this sample may be carry-over from other donors' samples. Here the CDR3 reads CASSSGTYREETQYF.